This TCR beta chain was sequenced for a study of T cell repertoires in cytomegalovirus infection. Study-wide background: Public signatures in TCR beta pointed to CMV infection and matching HLA type. Whole-study findings and limits: Carriage of CMV together with the relevant HLA was identifiable through cumulative public TCR beta family frequency. It was HLA-C-restricted CMV-specific TCR beta clonotypes that dominated the response ex vivo.

TCRdb passed the reads through MiXCR, listing each CDR3 protein once. The data contain under 200,000 distinct CDR3 sequences, 15% to 20% of them singletons. This clonotype was picked up a small number of times. Its antigen is unknown. The ends were cut back, 8 bases at V and 6 bases at J, with 17 bases in the middle. Germline assignment: CDR1 SGHAT and CDR2 FQDESV (reference sequence). This CDR3 has 13 amino acids. Sequenced material: CD8+ T cells from PBMCs. The receptor was isolated from a human donor in good health (CMV status not recorded). Some clones in this sample may be carry-over from other donors' samples. V gene TRBV11-1 combines with J gene TRBJ2-7; TRBD1 might be the D (5 bases). This CDR3 is CASGVKTASEQYF. The CDR3 region has the DNA TGTGCCAGCGGCGTCAAGACAGCATCCGAGCAGTACTTC.